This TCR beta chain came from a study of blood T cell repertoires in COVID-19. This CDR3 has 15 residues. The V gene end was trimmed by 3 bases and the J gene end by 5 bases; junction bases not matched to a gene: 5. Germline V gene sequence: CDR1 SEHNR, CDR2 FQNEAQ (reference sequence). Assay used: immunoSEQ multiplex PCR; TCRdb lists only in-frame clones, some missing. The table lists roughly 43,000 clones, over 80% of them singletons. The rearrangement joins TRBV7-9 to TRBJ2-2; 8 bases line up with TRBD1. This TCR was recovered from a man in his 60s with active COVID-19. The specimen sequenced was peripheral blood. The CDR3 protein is CASSLSGGSTGELFF. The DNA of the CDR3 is TGTGCCAGCAGCTTGTCAGGGGGCAGTACCGGGGAGCTGTTTTTT.